This entry is about one TCR beta chain. Its antigen is unknown. The data are from a study of OX40 agonist ivuxolimab in advanced cancers. Turning to the study itself: Partial responses were observed in three patients, of whom one had hepatocellular carcinoma and two had cutaneous melanoma.

General observations from the study: The average count of expanded clones was higher among CD8+ T cells than among CD4+.

The assay was immunoSEQ multiplex PCR, and TCRdb's table has in-frame clones only and misses some. The sample has roughly 65,000 clones, around four fifths seen once. Trimming left V 6 bases short and J 4 bases short, with 16 bases between. Germline values: CDR1 SGHDT, CDR2 YYEEEE. The CDR3 is made up of 14 amino acids. The origin of this receptor is an adult with an advanced solid tumor such as melanoma, head and neck, liver or kidney cancer. Sequenced here: CD4+ or CD8+ T cells sorted from blood, sampled in a trial of the OX40 agonist ivuxolimab. The rearrangement uses TRBV5-6 and TRBJ1-2; possibly TRBD1 for D (5 bases). CDR3 DNA sequence: TGTGCCAGCACCCCGGGGGGGACCCGCTATGGCTACACCTTC. Its protein product is CASTPGGTRYGYTF.